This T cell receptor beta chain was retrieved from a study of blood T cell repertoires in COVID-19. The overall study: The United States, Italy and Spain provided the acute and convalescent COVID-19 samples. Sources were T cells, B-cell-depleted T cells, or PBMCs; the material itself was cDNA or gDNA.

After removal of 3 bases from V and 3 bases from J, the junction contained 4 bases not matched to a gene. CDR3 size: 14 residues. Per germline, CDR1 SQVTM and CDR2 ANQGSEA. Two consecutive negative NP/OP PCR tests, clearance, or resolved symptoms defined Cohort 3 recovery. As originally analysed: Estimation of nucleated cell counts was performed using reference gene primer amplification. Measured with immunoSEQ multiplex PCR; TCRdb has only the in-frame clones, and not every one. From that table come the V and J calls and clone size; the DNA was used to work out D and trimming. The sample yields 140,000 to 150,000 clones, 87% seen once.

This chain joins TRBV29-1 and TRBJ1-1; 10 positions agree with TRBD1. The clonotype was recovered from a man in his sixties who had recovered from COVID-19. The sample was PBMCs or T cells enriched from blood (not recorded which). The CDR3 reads CSVDRTGGDTEAFF. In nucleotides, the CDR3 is TGCAGCGTTGACCGGACAGGGGGGGACACTGAAGCTTTCTTT.